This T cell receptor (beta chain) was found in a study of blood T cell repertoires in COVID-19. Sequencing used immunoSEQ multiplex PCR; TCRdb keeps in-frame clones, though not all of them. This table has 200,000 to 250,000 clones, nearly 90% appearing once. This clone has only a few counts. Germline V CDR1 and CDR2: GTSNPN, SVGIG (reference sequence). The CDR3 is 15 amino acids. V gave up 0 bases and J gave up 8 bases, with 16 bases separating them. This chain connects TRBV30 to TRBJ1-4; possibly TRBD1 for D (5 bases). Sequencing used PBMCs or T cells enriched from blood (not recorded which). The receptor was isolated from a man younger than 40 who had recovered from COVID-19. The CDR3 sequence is CAWSVLAGEWEKLFF. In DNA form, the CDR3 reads TGTGCCTGGAGTGTACTCGCGGGGGAGTGGGAAAAACTGTTTTTT.